This TCR beta chain originates from a study of tumor-infiltrating lymphocytes in primary liver carcinoma. Trimming at V came to 4 bases and at J to 7 bases, leaving 11 bases not matched to a gene. This CDR3 comprises 15 residues. Per germline, CDR1 SEHNR and CDR2 FQNEAQ (reference sequence). The authors took blood RNA from unsorted whole blood and also extracted germline DNA. This clonotype has just a few counts. Priming with a constant-region primer yielded TCR beta cDNA from 400 to 550 ng total RNA. Sequencing libraries for TCR beta derived from three nested multiplex PCR rounds that used slightly modified ARM-PCR. The two initial PCR rounds, roughly 10 cycles each, used TRBV1-TRBV30 forward and C-beta reverse primers. MiXCR, applied by TCRdb to the multiplex PCR reads, yields one record per CDR3 protein. The sample has 180,000 or so distinct CDR3 sequences, about 60% seen once.

This sequence originates from a middle-aged man with primary liver carcinoma and hepatitis B virus infection. This chain links TRBV7-9 with TRBJ1-2; TRBD1 matches at 8 bases. Sequences were obtained from peripheral blood. The CDR3 spells CASSSTGTGNGGYTF. CDR3 DNA: TGTGCCAGCAGCTCTACCGGGACAGGCAACGGTGGCTACACCTTC.